This passage covers 32 T cell receptor beta chains from one sample sequenced in a study of tumor-infiltrating lymphocytes in glioblastoma multiforme (dated by TCRdb to 2017 to 2019). The sequencer listed for this sample is Illumina HiSeq 2500. Using a modified ARM-PCR protocol with multiple V-beta primers and a C-beta primer, the team built TCRB libraries from RNA through three nested multiplex PCR rounds. TCRdb reprocessing: public reads trimmed at Q25 with fastp, clones called with MiXCR, in-frame beta chains kept. When rows share a CDR3 protein, they turn into one entry using the most common DNA and genes. In all, the sample holds roughly 15,000 distinct CDR3 sequences, and around 72% of those were seen once. The ten largest clonotypes hold approximately 40% of the sample. The sample was brain tumor tissue. These receptor sequences come from a male donor with glioblastoma.

The chain uses TRBV10-3 and TRBJ2-7; maybe TRBD1 (6 bases). Trimming removed 4 bases from V and 12 bases from J, with 16 bases in between. CDR1 and CDR2 (germline): ENHRY, SYGVKD. This CDR3 is 12 amino acids long. CDR3 protein: CAISGQGTGLYF. The CDR3 coding sequence is TGTGCCATCAGTGGGCAGGGGACCGGGCTGTACTTC.

In this sample, this clonotype turned up a few times. The V and J genes are TRBV19 and TRBJ2-2; possibly TRBD1 for D (5 bases). The CDR3 length is 13 residues. Trimming shortened V by 10 bases and J by 0 bases, and 9 bases separated the two germline ends. The germline gives CDR1 LNHDA, CDR2 SQIVND (reference sequence). Written as DNA, the CDR3 is TGTGCCACCCCGGACACGAACACCGGGGAGCTGTTTTTT. Encoded protein: CATPDTNTGELFF.

With regard to this clonotype: Possible read error: a much larger clone is one base away. This chain connects TRBV10-2 to TRBJ1-1, with a weak D call TRBD1 (6 bases). Trimming removed 1 base at V and 2 bases at J, with 14 bases between. CDR1 is WSHSY, CDR2 SAAADI, per germline. The CDR3 is 16 residues long. The CDR3 coding sequence is TGCGCCAGCAGTGAGTGGGAACAGGGAGGAAACACTGAAGCTTTCTTT. Translated: CASSEWEQGGNTEAFF.

The chain carries TRBV4-1 and TRBJ2-1; 7 positions match TRBD1. Per the germline V gene, CDR1 is MGHRA and CDR2 is YSYEKL. The CDR3 covers 18 residues. Germline trimming cut 1 base from V and 4 bases from J; bases unmatched to any gene: 13. DNA of the CDR3: TGCGCCAGCAGCCAAGCAGGGGAACAGGGGCCCGCTTACAATGAGCAGTTCTTC. Protein product: CASSQAGEQGPAYNEQFF.

Of note for this clonotype: The conserved phenylalanine or tryptophan is not found at the CDR3 terminus, so this likely reflects a read error. The DNA is omitted, as the CDR3 cannot be located on it reliably, and the CDR3 follows TCRdb's listing. This chain links TRBV11-2 with TRBJ2-7; the table's D call of TRBD2 was not tested on the DNA. The length of the CDR3 is 17 amino acids, counting both ends. Looked up from germline, CDR1 is SGHAT and CDR2 is FQNNGV. The CDR3 region is CASSTGLAGRFGDEQYL.

The genes are TRBV6-1 and TRBJ1-4; D is perhaps TRBD1 (5 bases). The germline V gene has CDR1 MNHNS and CDR2 SASEGT. The CDR3 spans 15 residues. V lost 1 base to trimming and J lost 9 bases, with 15 bases between them. The CDR3 region has the DNA TGTGCCAGCAGTGAAGATGAGGGGTCAGCGAAAAAACTGTTTTTT. Translation: CASSEDEGSAKKLFF.

The V and J genes are TRBV29-1 and TRBJ2-3, with D perhaps matching TRBD1 (6 bases). Germline V gene sequence: CDR1 SQVTM, CDR2 ANQGSEA. With 3 bases removed from V and 3 bases from J, the gap between germline ends came to 19 bases. The CDR3 covers 16 residues. The CDR3 DNA is TGCAGCGTTGAGCTCGTAGGGGGTGGGGAGACAGATACGCAGTATTTT. It codes for CSVELVGGGETDTQYF.

The J gene is TRBJ1-6, the V gene TRBV6-5, with a weak D call TRBD1 (5 bases). CDR3 length equals 12 residues. Germline V lookup: CDR1 MNHEY, CDR2 SVGAGI. The germline V and J ends were trimmed by 10 bases and 11 bases, with 15 bases remaining between them. The CDR3 region is CATTQGDPPLHF. The CDR3, as DNA: TGTGCCACAACCCAGGGTGATCCACCCCTCCACTTT.

About this clonotype: A much larger clone differs by one base, so this may be a read error. The CDR3 DNA is TGTGACAGTAGTCGACCTGATAACTACAATGAGCAGTTCTTC. Protein: CDSSRPDNYNEQFF. The V gene is TRBV19, the J gene TRBJ2-1; D gene unclear. Germline V CDR1 and CDR2: LNHDA, SQIVND (reference sequence). The CDR3 runs to 14 residues.

The V and J genes are TRBV6-1 and TRBJ2-7; TRBD2 agrees at 7 bases. In germline, CDR1 is MNHNS, CDR2 SASEGT. This CDR3 is built from 15 residues. J lost 1 base, V lost 5 bases, and 8 bases had no gene match. The CDR3 DNA is TGTGCCAGCAGTTGGCTCCTAGCGGAGTCCTACGAGCAGTACTTC. This encodes CASSWLLAESYEQYF.

This clonotype was observed at least ten times. The rearrangement uses TRBV20-1 and TRBJ1-5, with 8 bases identical to TRBD1. The V and J ends lost 5 bases and 0 bases, in that order; junction bases with no gene match: 6. The CDR3 consists of 15 residues. Germline CDR1 reads DFQATT; CDR2 reads SNEGSKA (reference sequence). The CDR3 sequence is CSARGDRYSNQPQHF. As DNA, the CDR3 is TGCAGTGCTCGAGGGGACAGGTATAGCAATCAGCCCCAGCATTTT.

The chain uses TRBV12-3 or TRBV12-4 and TRBJ2-5; D tentatively reads TRBD1 or TRBD2 (5 bases each). Deletions cut 6 bases from V and 5 bases from J, with 13 bases between. The CDR3 has 13 residues. CDR3 protein: CASSRRGPETQYF. The CDR3 nucleotides are TGTGCCAGCAGCCGAAGGGGACCCGAGACCCAGTACTTC.

Concerning this clonotype: Germline is not matched at one junction end, which may reflect a read error. This rearrangement joins TRBV11-2 to TRBJ2-1, with D possibly being TRBD1 (5 bases). This CDR3 has 16 residues. CDR1 is SGHAT and CDR2 is FQNNGV in the germline V gene. CDR3 amino acids: CASSLVRGFAYNERFF. CDR3 sequence (DNA): TGTGCCAGCAGCTTAGTTAGGGGCTTCGCCTACAACGAGCGGTTCTTC. Supplemented by reference TRBV11-2 and TRBJ2-1, the full variable domain reads EAGVAQSPRYKIIEKRQSVAFWCNPISGHATLYWYQQILGQGPKLLIQFQNNGVVDDSQLPKDRFSAERLKGVDSTLKIQPAKLEDSAVYLCASSLVRGFAYNERFFGPGTRLTVL.

V is TRBV20-1 and J is TRBJ1-1; D is uncertain. The CDR3 totals 13 residues. Germline assignment: CDR1 DFQATT and CDR2 SNEGSKA (reference sequence). Trimming removed 3 bases at V and 4 bases at J, with 12 bases between. CDR3 protein: CSASVQRGTEAFF. The DNA of the CDR3 is TGCAGTGCTAGTGTCCAGCGCGGCACTGAAGCTTTCTTT.

This clonotype ranks as medium-sized. This rearrangement joins TRBV12-3 or TRBV12-4 to TRBJ2-4; 10 bases map to TRBD2. The V gene end was trimmed by 5 bases and the J gene end by 16 bases; junction bases not matched to a gene: 32. This CDR3 has 20 amino acids. The CDR3 region is CASSTRLAGYLTLAKNISYF. In DNA, the CDR3 is TGTGCCAGCAGTACCAGACTAGCGGGCTACCTTACCCTAGCCAAAAACATAAGTTACTTC.

As for this clonotype: No conserved phenylalanine or tryptophan is present at the end of the CDR3, so a read error is the likely explanation. The DNA for the CDR3 is TGTGTTAGTGGTCAACAGGGGGATACGCAGTATATT. Translating gives CVSGQQGDTQYI. The gene calls are TRBV12-5 and TRBJ2-3; 7 nucleotides agree with TRBD1. The CDR3 spans 12 residues. Germline loops: CDR1 LGHNT, CDR2 FRNRAP.

This clonotype was found once. The junction and the germline gene differ at one end; a read error may be behind it. The V gene is TRBV11-2, the J gene TRBJ2-4; D call uncertain. The CDR3 extends over 14 amino acids. Germline CDR1 SGHAT, CDR2 FQNNGV. CDR3 sequence (DNA): TGTGCCAGCAGCCCAACGAGATCTGTAATCATTCAGTATTTC. Amino acids: CASSPTRSVIIQYF. Based on the CDR3 plus reference TRBV11-2 and TRBJ2-4, the full variable domain is EAGVAQSPRYKIIEKRQSVAFWCNPISGHATLYWYQQILGQGPKLLIQFQNNGVVDDSQLPKDRFSAERLKGVDSTLKIQPAKLEDSAVYLCASSPTRSVIIQYFGAGTRLSVL.

This clonotype has more than one count but fewer than ten. Since the CDR3 does not end with the conserved phenylalanine or tryptophan, this likely comes from a read error. The chain combines TRBV11-3 with TRBJ2-3; maybe TRBD1 (5 bases). Trimming took 7 bases from V and 2 from J, leaving 10 bases between them. Germline assignment: CDR1 SGHNT and CDR2 YENEEA. This CDR3 has 13 residues. CDR3 DNA: TGTGCCAGCAAAAAGGGGAACACAGATACGCAGTATTTG. Its translation: CASKKGNTDTQYL.

V usage is TRBV6-2 or TRBV6-3 and J usage is TRBJ1-2, with D possibly TRBD1 on 6 matching bases. CDR1 is MNHEY and CDR2 is SVGEGT in the germline V gene. Trimming shortened V by 9 bases and J by 2 bases, and 16 bases separated the two germline ends. The CDR3 has 14 residues. The CDR3 sequence is CASTRGSGNYGYTF. The CDR3, as DNA: TGTGCCAGTACCAGGGGTTCGGGGAACTATGGCTACACCTTC.

Remarks on this clonotype: Likely a read error: the CDR3 ends without its conserved phenylalanine or tryptophan. The V gene is TRBV11-2, the J gene TRBJ1-1, with no clear D. Germline CDR1 is SGHAT and CDR2 is FQNNGV. The CDR3 loop spans 12 amino acids. The CDR3 nucleotides are TGTGCCAACAGCTTAGTACAGTGGGTAGCTTTCTCT. This translates into CANSLVQWVAFS.

Only a few counts were recorded for this clonotype. The rearrangement uses TRBV11-2 and TRBJ2-5, with 8 bases lining up with TRBD1. The junction had 7 bases not matched to a gene; V was cut back by 5 bases and J by 2 bases. The CDR3 totals 15 residues. Germline lookup yields CDR1 SGHAT and CDR2 FQNNGV. The CDR3 loop is CASSLRQGTQETQYF. The CDR3 coding sequence is TGTGCCAGCAGCCTCCGACAGGGGACTCAAGAGACCCAGTACTTC.

This clonotype has a handful of counts. One end of the junction is discordant with germline, which a read error may explain. CDR3 residues: CASSLMAAGTEELFF. Written as DNA, the CDR3 is TGTGCCAGCAGCTTGATGGCGGCGGGCACCGAGGAGCTGTTTTTT. The V gene is TRBV11-1, the J gene TRBJ2-2; TRBD2 might be the D (5 bases). The length of the CDR3 is 15 residues. Germline V gives CDR1 SGHAT, CDR2 FQDESV (reference sequence).

This clonotype is a singleton in its sample. With a much larger clone just one base away, this may be a read error. The chain recombines TRBV18 with TRBJ2-6; no reliable D call. This CDR3 region has 16 residues. Germline V lookup: CDR1 KGHSH, CDR2 LQKENI. The CDR3 spells CASSPPGASRANVLTF. CDR3 DNA sequence: TGTGCCAGCTCACCCCCCGGAGCCTCTAGGGCCAACGTCCTGACTTTC. Together with reference TRBV18 and TRBJ2-6, the CDR3 gives the full variable domain: NAGVMQNPRHLVRRRGQEARLRCSPMKGHSHVYWYRQLPEEGLKFMVYLQKENIIDESGMPKERFSAEFPKEGPSILRIQQVVRGDSAAYFCASSPPGASRANVLTFGAGSRLTVL.

This chain uses TRBV11-3 with TRBJ2-7; D call uncertain. Germline-derived CDR1 and CDR2 are SGHNT and YENEEA. Trimming left V 8 bases short and J 4 bases short, with 15 bases between. The CDR3 runs 13 residues. The CDR3 DNA sequence: TGTGCCAGCGGTCTACCCATGGGTTACGAGCAGTACTTC. Translation gives CASGLPMGYEQYF.

About this clonotype: At one of its ends the junction is not consistent with the germline gene, which may arise from a read error. The chain employs TRBV6-1 and TRBJ2-3, with D possibly matching TRBD1 (5 bases). The CDR3 has 16 residues. Germline V lookup: CDR1 MNHNS, CDR2 SASEGT. DNA of the CDR3: TGTGCCTGCAGTGGAGACCCCCAAGGGGACACAGATACGCAGTATTTT. Protein product: CACSGDPQGDTDTQYF.

This clonotype was found many times. J is TRBJ2-2 and V is TRBV11-2, with D unclear. Germline V gene sequence: CDR1 SGHAT, CDR2 FQNNGV. There are 15 residues in the CDR3. V shed 3 bases and J shed 1 base, with 9 bases lying between them. The CDR3 loop is CASSFFGLNTGELFF. The CDR3 DNA sequence: TGTGCCAGCAGCTTTTTTGGCTTGAACACCGGGGAGCTGTTTTTT.

Only a few counts were recorded for this clonotype. This chain joins TRBV29-1 and TRBJ1-4; no definite D call. The germline V and J ends were trimmed by 4 bases and 7 bases, with 7 bases remaining between them. Germline V gene lookup returns CDR1 SQVTM and CDR2 ANQGSEA. This CDR3 has 11 residues. CDR3 sequence: CSVGGGEKLFF. CDR3 sequence (DNA): TGCAGCGTTGGTGGAGGTGAAAAACTGTTTTTT.

As for this clonotype: Germline is not matched at one junction end, which may reflect a read error. This sequence joins TRBV19 and TRBJ2-5, with no clear D. The CDR3 loop spans 13 amino acids. Germline V gene lookup returns CDR1 LNHDA and CDR2 SQIVND (reference sequence). CDR3 sequence reads: CARSEPAWETQYF. The CDR3 DNA reads as TGTGCCCGTAGTGAACCGGCATGGGAGACCCAGTACTTC.

This chain connects TRBV20-1 to TRBJ1-1, with D unclear. The CDR3 length is 13 residues. Between the trimmed V and J ends, which lost 0 bases and 1 base, there was a span of 6 bases. Germline V gene sequence: CDR1 DFQATT, CDR2 SNEGSKA (reference sequence). The CDR3 loop reads CSARDPQNTEAFF. In DNA, the CDR3 is TGCAGTGCTAGAGATCCACAGAACACTGAAGCTTTCTTT.

V usage is TRBV11-3 and J usage is TRBJ2-3; D not certain. V was trimmed by 5 bases and J by 4 bases, leaving 10 bases between them. Germline V lookup: CDR1 SGHNT, CDR2 YENEEA. The CDR3 has 13 amino acids. The CDR3 nucleotides are TGTGCCAGCAGCCTCAGGTTCCCAGATACGCAGTATTTT. Translation gives CASSLRFPDTQYF.

This clonotype was seen only a few times. The junction does not match germline at one end; this may be a read error. The chain has TRBV20-1 and TRBJ2-7, with D perhaps matching TRBD1 or TRBD2 (5 bases each). Germline CDR1 DFQATT, CDR2 SNEGSKA (reference sequence). The CDR3 covers 12 residues. The CDR3 protein is CNATPGTGEQYF. DNA of the CDR3: TGCAATGCTACACCCGGGACGGGCGAGCAATACTTC.

This clonotype was counted only a few times. This chain links TRBV20-1 with TRBJ2-7; D remains unclear. Trimming took off 4 bases at V and 0 bases at J, with 13 bases between the two ends. The CDR3 has 14 amino acids. CDR1 is DFQATT and CDR2 is SNEGSKA in the germline V gene (reference sequence). CDR3 amino acids: CSAIQLVGSYEQYF. The CDR3 DNA follows: TGCAGTGCTATACAGCTAGTGGGCTCCTACGAGCAGTACTTC.